The 18 T cell receptor beta chains listed next were all sequenced from one sample in a study of cytotoxic CD8 clonotypes in ibrutinib-treated CLL. Sequenced by immunoSEQ multiplex PCR; TCRdb stores in-frame clones only, minus some. This sample has 200,000 or so clones, with about four fifths found just once. The sample consisted of PBMCs, taken after 12 months of ibrutinib treatment. The receptors stem from a human donor with chronic lymphocytic leukemia.

The chain recombines TRBV6-5 with TRBJ2-1, with 8 bases matching TRBD1. Germline CDR1 and CDR2: MNHEY and SVGAGI. This CDR3 has 15 amino acids. The V segment lost 5 bases and the J segment 0 bases; nucleotides outside the gene matches: 3. The CDR3 region has the DNA TGTGCCAGCAGTACAGGGGGTTTCTCCTACAATGAGCAGTTCTTC. It is translated as CASSTGGFSYNEQFF.

V usage is TRBV5-4 and J usage is TRBJ1-3; TRBD1 aligns across 8 bases. The CDR3 contains 15 residues. Germline trimming cut 2 bases from V and 3 bases from J; bases unmatched to any gene: 4. Germline V gene data show CDR1 as SGHNT and CDR2 as YYREEE (reference sequence). CDR3 sequence (DNA): TGTGCCAGCAGCTTTGAGACAGGGGTTGGAAACACCATATATTTT. It yields the protein CASSFETGVGNTIYF.

This chain links TRBV2 with TRBJ2-2; TRBD2 matches at 8 bases. The CDR3 has 15 residues. Germline assignment: CDR1 SNHLY and CDR2 FYNNEI. Trimming took 7 bases from V and 2 from J; bases not matched to a gene: 6. The CDR3 spells CASKASGQNTGELFF. The CDR3, as DNA: TGTGCCAGCAAGGCTAGCGGGCAAAACACCGGGGAGCTGTTTTTT.

The chain uses TRBV4-2 and TRBJ2-1; D gene uncertain. Germline CDR1 and CDR2: LGHNA and YNFKEQ. Trimming cost V 3 bases and J 2 bases, with 17 bases left between them. This CDR3 has 17 residues. CDR3 sequence reads: CASSHPAPGGTYNEQFF. In nucleotides, the CDR3 is TGTGCCAGCAGCCACCCCGCCCCCGGCGGAACCTACAATGAGCAGTTCTTC.

The chain uses TRBV10-3 and TRBJ2-1; weak D call: TRBD2 (6 bases). The V end was cut by 0 bases, the J end by 1 base, with 7 bases between. Germline-derived CDR1 and CDR2 are ENHRY and SYGVKD. The CDR3 has 15 amino acids. The CDR3 nucleotides are TGTGCCATCAGTGAGTCGGAGGGATCCTACAATGAGCAGTTCTTC. This gives the protein CAISESEGSYNEQFF.

J is TRBJ1-1 and V is TRBV9, with D unresolved. CDR1 and CDR2 from the germline V gene are SGDLS and YYNGEE. The V gene lost 1 base and the J gene lost 4 bases, with 11 bases spanning the gap. The CDR3 extends over 14 amino acids. CDR3: CASSVLQGSTEAFF. The CDR3 region has the DNA TGTGCCAGCAGCGTATTACAAGGGAGCACTGAAGCTTTCTTT.

The sample holds one count of this clone. The chain links TRBV6-1 to TRBJ2-7; D gene uncertain. CDR1 is MNHNS and CDR2 is SASEGT in the germline V gene. The CDR3 is made up of 14 amino acids. Trimming removed 3 bases from V and 1 base from J, with 10 bases in between. CDR3 region: CASSDIIASYEQYF. In DNA, the CDR3 is TGTGCCAGCAGTGACATCATAGCTTCCTACGAGCAGTACTTC.

The V call is TRBV25-1, the J call TRBJ1-2; the D gene is possibly TRBD1 (5 bases). The germline CDR1 and CDR2 sequences are MGHDK and SYGVNS. Trimming cost V 4 bases and J 4 bases, with 10 bases left between them. The CDR3 has 13 amino acids. In DNA form, the CDR3 reads TGTGCCAGCAGTGTGGGGCGCGGCTATGGCTACACCTTC. Its translation: CASSVGRGYGYTF.

The genes are TRBV4-1 and TRBJ2-3; 10 positions agree with TRBD1. This CDR3 spans 15 amino acids. V was clipped by 0 bases and J by 3 bases; unmatched bases: 0. The germline CDR1 and CDR2 sequences are MGHRA and YSYEKL. CDR3 sequence reads: CASSQEGQGTDTQYF. The CDR3 region has the DNA TGCGCCAGCAGCCAAGAGGGACAGGGGACAGATACGCAGTATTTT.

This sequence joins TRBV27 and TRBJ2-2; 8 positions match TRBD2. The CDR3 is 15 residues long. V lost 3 bases and J lost 7; bases outside the gene matches: 7. Germline loops: CDR1 MNHEY, CDR2 SMNVEV (reference sequence). The CDR3 protein is CASSFGSGIDGELFF. CDR3 bases: TGTGCCAGCAGTTTTGGTAGCGGGATTGACGGGGAGCTGTTTTTT.

This chain connects TRBV29-1 to TRBJ2-7, with D unclear. The V end was cut by 0 bases, the J end by 3 bases, with 9 bases between. The length of the CDR3 is 13 residues. Germline V gene lookup returns CDR1 SQVTM and CDR2 ANQGSEA. The CDR3 bases are TGCAGCGTTGAAGAAGGTCCAAGCTACGAGCAGTACTTC. Translation: CSVEEGPSYEQYF.

About this clone itself: Germline is not matched at one junction end, which may reflect a read error. The chain combines TRBV11-2 with TRBJ2-3; D tentatively reads TRBD1 or TRBD2 (5 bases each). This CDR3 is built from 13 residues. The germline gives CDR1 SGHAT, CDR2 FQNNGV. The CDR3, as DNA: TGTGCCAGCAGCGTAGACACAGGAGGAACGCTTTATTTT. Encoded protein: CASSVDTGGTLYF.

The V call is TRBV19, the J call TRBJ2-5; the match to TRBD1 covers 10 bases. Germline loops: CDR1 LNHDA, CDR2 SQIVND (reference sequence). The ends lost 4 bases at V and 7 bases at J; junction bases unmatched: 18. The CDR3 consists of 18 residues. In DNA, the CDR3 is TGTGCCAGTAGTAGACAAAACCCCGGGACAGGGGACCCTGGGACCCAGTACTTC. It encodes CASSRQNPGTGDPGTQYF.

CDR3: CASSLYRGEGTEAFF. The CDR3 coding sequence is TGTGCCAGCAGTTTATACAGGGGGGAAGGCACTGAAGCTTTCTTT. The chain couples TRBV27 to TRBJ1-1, with TRBD1 identical over 8 bases. In germline, CDR1 is MNHEY, CDR2 SMNVEV (reference sequence). CDR3 length equals 15 residues. V lost 1 base, J lost 4 bases, and 5 bases stayed unmatched.

This chain connects TRBV6-5 to TRBJ1-5; possibly TRBD1 for D (5 bases). V dropped 1 base and J dropped 4 bases, with 8 bases sitting between them. This CDR3 contains 14 residues. Per the germline V gene, CDR1 is MNHEY and CDR2 is SVGAGI. The chain's CDR3 is CASSYWGPNQPQHF. The CDR3 nucleotides read TGTGCCAGCAGTTACTGGGGACCGAATCAGCCCCAGCATTTT.

The chain combines TRBV9 with TRBJ2-1; 8 nucleotides match TRBD2. Germline assignment: CDR1 SGDLS and CDR2 YYNGEE. V was pared by 0 bases and J by 0 bases, with 2 bases of the junction left unmatched. CDR3 size: 16 residues. Here the CDR3 DNA reads TGTGCCAGCAGCGTAGCCGGGGGGGGCTCCTACAATGAGCAGTTCTTC. Translated, it gives CASSVAGGGSYNEQFF.

This clone was found a few times. V usage is TRBV5-1 and J usage is TRBJ2-7, with a weak D call TRBD1 (5 bases). Germline CDR1 reads SGHRS; CDR2 reads YFSETQ. There are 14 residues in the CDR3. The germline V and J ends were trimmed by 4 bases and 3 bases, with 14 bases remaining between them. CDR3 protein: CASSLTIQGYEQYF. The CDR3, as DNA: TGCGCCAGCAGCCTCACGATTCAGGGCTACGAGCAGTACTTC.

This chain links TRBV5-1 with TRBJ2-1; unclear D gene. Germline V lookup: CDR1 SGHRS, CDR2 YFSETQ. This CDR3 spans 14 amino acids. V lost 7 bases and J 0 bases, leaving 11 bases between the germline ends. In DNA, the CDR3 is TGCGCCAGCGTAAGCGAGAGCTCCTACAATGAGCAGTTCTTC. Translated: CASVSESSYNEQFF.